This TCR beta chain appears in the sequencing data of a study of long-term antiretroviral therapy in people with HIV. The CDR3 is made up of 19 amino acids. Germline V gene sequence: CDR1 SGDLS, CDR2 YYNGEE. Unmatched junction bases numbered 14, after V lost 3 bases and J lost 1 base. The run of the v3.0 immunoSEQ assay was at survey level. Clones were read by immunoSEQ multiplex PCR, and TCRdb kept only the in-frame ones, dropping some. The profile covers about 35,000 clones, with approximately 83% appearing a single time and more than 9% taken by the ten largest. The TCR sequence derives from a man between 18 and 35 years old with HIV. The chain has TRBV9 and TRBJ1-5; 9 nucleotides line up with TRBD1. Sequenced here: unsorted PBMCs, sampled 2.2 years after starting antiretroviral therapy. CDR3 in amino acids: CASSALPTGGGESNQPQHF. For the CDR3, the DNA is TGTGCCAGCAGCGCCCTACCTACAGGGGGCGGGGAGAGCAATCAGCCCCAGCATTTT.